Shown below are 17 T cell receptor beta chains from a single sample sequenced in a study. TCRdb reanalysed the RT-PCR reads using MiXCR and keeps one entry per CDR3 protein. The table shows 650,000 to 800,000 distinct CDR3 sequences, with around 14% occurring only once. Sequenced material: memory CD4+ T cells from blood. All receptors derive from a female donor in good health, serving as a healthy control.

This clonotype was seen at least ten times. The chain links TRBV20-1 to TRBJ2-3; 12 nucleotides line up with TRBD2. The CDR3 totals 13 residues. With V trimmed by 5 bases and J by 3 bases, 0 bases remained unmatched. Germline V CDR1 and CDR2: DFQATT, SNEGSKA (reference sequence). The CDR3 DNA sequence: TGCAGTGCTGGGACTAGCGGGACAGATACGCAGTATTTT. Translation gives CSAGTSGTDTQYF.

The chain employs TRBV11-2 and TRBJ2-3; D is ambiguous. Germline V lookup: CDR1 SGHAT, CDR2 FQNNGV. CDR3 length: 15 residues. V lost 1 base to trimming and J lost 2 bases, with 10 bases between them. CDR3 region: CASSLVHEPTDTQYF. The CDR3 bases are TGTGCCAGCAGCTTAGTTCATGAGCCCACAGATACGCAGTATTTT. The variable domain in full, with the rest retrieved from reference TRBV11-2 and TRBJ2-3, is EAGVAQSPRYKIIEKRQSVAFWCNPISGHATLYWYQQILGQGPKLLIQFQNNGVVDDSQLPKDRFSAERLKGVDSTLKIQPAKLEDSAVYLCASSLVHEPTDTQYFGPGTRLTVL.

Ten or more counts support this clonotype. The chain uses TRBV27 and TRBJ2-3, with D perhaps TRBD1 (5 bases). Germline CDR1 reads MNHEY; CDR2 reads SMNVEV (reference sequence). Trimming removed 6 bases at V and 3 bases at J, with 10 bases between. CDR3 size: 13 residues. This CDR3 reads CASSGQETDTQYF. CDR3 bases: TGTGCCAGCAGCGGACAAGAGACAGATACGCAGTATTTT.

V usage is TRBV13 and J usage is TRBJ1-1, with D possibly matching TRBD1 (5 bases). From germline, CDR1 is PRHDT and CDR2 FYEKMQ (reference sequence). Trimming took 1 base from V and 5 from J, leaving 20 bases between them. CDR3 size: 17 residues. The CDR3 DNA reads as TGTGCCAGCAGCTTAGAATGGCCCCAGGGTGCCAGTACTGAAGCTTTCTTT. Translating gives CASSLEWPQGASTEAFF.

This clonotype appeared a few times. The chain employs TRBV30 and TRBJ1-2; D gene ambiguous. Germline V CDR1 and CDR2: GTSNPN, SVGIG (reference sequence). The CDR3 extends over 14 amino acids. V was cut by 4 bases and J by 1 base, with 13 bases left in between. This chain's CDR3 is CAWTDYQLNYGYTF. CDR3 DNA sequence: TGTGCCTGGACAGATTATCAACTTAACTATGGCTACACCTTC.

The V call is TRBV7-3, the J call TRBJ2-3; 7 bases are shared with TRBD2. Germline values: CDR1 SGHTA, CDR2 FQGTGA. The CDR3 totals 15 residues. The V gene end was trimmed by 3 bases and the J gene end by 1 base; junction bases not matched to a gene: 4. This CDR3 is CASSFPLAGTDTQYF. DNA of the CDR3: TGTGCCAGCAGCTTCCCGCTAGCGGGCACAGATACGCAGTATTTT.

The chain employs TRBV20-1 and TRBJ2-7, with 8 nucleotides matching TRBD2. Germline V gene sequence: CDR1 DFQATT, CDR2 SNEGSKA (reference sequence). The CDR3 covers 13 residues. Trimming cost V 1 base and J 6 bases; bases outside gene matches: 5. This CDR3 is CSARATSGLEQYF. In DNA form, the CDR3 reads TGCAGTGCTAGAGCCACTAGCGGTCTCGAGCAGTACTTC.

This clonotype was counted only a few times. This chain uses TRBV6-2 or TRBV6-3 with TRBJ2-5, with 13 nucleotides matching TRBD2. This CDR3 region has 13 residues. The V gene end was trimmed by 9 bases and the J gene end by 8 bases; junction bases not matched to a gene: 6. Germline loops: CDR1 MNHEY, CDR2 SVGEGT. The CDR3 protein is CASRTSGSPTQYF. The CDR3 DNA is TGTGCCAGTAGGACTAGCGGGAGTCCAACCCAGTACTTC.

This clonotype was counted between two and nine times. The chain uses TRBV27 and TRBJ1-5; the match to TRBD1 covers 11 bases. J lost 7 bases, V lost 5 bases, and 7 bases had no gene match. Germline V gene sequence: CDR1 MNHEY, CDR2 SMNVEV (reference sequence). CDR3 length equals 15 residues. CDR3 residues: CASSPTGTGGQPQHF. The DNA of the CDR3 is TGTGCCAGCAGTCCGACCGGGACAGGGGGACAGCCCCAGCATTTT.

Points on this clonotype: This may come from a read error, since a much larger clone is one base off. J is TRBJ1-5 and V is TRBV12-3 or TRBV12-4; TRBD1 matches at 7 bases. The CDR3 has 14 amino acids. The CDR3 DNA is TGTGCCAGCAGCCCCAGGGGGGGGGATCAGCCCAAGCATTTT. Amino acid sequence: CASSPRGGDQPKHF.

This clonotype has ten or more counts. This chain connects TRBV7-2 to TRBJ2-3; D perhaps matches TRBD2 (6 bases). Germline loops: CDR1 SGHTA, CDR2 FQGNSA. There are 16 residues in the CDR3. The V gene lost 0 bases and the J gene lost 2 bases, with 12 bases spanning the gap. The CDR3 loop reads CASSLAHSRDTDTQYF. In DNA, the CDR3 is TGTGCCAGCAGCTTAGCCCACTCGCGGGACACAGATACGCAGTATTTT.

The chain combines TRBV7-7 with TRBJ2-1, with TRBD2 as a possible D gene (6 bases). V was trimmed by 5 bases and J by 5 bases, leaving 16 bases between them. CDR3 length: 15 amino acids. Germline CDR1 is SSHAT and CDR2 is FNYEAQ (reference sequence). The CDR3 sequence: CASSPGLGRNNEQFF. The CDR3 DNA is TGTGCCAGCAGCCCGGGACTGGGCCGGAACAATGAGCAGTTCTTC. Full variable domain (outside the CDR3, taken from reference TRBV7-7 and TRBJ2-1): GAGVSQSPRYKVTKRGQDVTLRCDPISSHATLYWYQQALGQGPEFLTYFNYEAQPDKSGLPSDRFSAERPEGSISTLTIQRTEQRDSAMYRCASSPGLGRNNEQFFGPGTRLTVL.

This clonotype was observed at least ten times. The CDR3 coding sequence is TGCAGTGCTAGAGAAGGGGATTCGAACACCGGGGAGCTGTTTTTT. It encodes CSAREGDSNTGELFF. The chain is built from TRBV20-1 and TRBJ2-2; TRBD1 might be the D (5 bases). Looked up from germline, CDR1 is DFQATT and CDR2 is SNEGSKA (reference sequence). V gave up 0 bases and J gave up 0 bases, with 8 bases separating them. There are 15 residues in the CDR3.

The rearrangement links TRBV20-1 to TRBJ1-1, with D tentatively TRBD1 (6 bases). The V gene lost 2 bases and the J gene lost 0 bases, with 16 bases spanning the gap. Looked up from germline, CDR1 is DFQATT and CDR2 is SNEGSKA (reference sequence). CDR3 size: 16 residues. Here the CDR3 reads CSARQGSGKMNTEAFF. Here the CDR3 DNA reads TGCAGTGCTAGACAGGGGAGTGGGAAAATGAACACTGAAGCTTTCTTT.

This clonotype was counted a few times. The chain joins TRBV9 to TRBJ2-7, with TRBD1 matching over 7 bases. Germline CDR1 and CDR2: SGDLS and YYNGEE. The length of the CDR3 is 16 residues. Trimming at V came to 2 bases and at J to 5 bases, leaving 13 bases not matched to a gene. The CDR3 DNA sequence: TGTGCCAGCAGCGTCTCCGTGGGCACAGGGGTCAACGAGCAGTACTTC. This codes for CASSVSVGTGVNEQYF.

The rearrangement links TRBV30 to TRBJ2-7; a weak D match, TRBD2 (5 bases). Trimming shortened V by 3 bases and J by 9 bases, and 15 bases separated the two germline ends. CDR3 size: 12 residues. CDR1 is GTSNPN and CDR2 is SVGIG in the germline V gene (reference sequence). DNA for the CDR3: TGTGCCTGGAGGTCTAGCACCGCGGCGCAGTACTTC. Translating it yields CAWRSSTAAQYF.

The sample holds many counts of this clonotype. The CDR3 nucleotides read TGTGCCAGCAGACCAAGCGGAACAGCCAAAAACATTCAGTACTTC. It encodes CASRPSGTAKNIQYF. This chain connects TRBV6-5 to TRBJ2-4, with a possible D match to TRBD2 (5 bases). Germline assignment: CDR1 MNHEY and CDR2 SVGAGI. The CDR3 runs 15 residues. The V gene lost 6 bases and the J gene lost 0 bases, with 12 bases spanning the gap.